This passage covers 16 T cell receptor beta chains from one sample sequenced in a study of blood T cell repertoires in COVID-19. Measured with immunoSEQ multiplex PCR; TCRdb has only the in-frame clones, and not every one. The sample has about 280,000 clones, around 88% seen once. Sequenced: peripheral blood. These receptors came from a woman in her thirties who had recovered from COVID-19.

The gene calls are TRBV28 and TRBJ2-7, with 13 bases that match TRBD2. This CDR3 is 15 amino acids long. The germline CDR1 and CDR2 sequences are MDHEN and SYDVKM. V lost 4 bases, J lost 6 bases, and 6 bases stayed unmatched. This CDR3 reads CASSSGLAGRIEQYF. Here the CDR3 DNA reads TGTGCCAGCAGTTCGGGACTAGCGGGACGGATCGAGCAGTACTTC.

This chain connects TRBV30 to TRBJ2-3, with TRBD2 matching 13 bases. Unmatched junction bases numbered 4, after V lost 3 bases and J lost 4 bases. This CDR3 is 15 amino acids long. Germline CDR1 and CDR2: GTSNPN and SVGIG (reference sequence). The CDR3 nucleotides read TGTGCCTGGAGACAGGGACTAGCGGGGTCAGATACGCAGTATTTT. This codes for CAWRQGLAGSDTQYF.

This clone was counted a single time. This rearrangement joins TRBV4-1 to TRBJ2-2; 11 bases are a match to TRBD1. This CDR3 spans 18 amino acids. Germline CDR1 MGHRA, CDR2 YSYEKL. V lost 2 bases, J lost 4 bases, and 9 bases stayed unmatched. The CDR3 region is CASSQRTGGAGRTGELFF. The CDR3 coding sequence is TGCGCCAGCAGCCAACGGACAGGGGGCGCCGGGCGCACCGGGGAGCTGTTTTTT.

The chain recombines TRBV9 with TRBJ2-1, with a tentative D call TRBD2 (6 bases). Trimming stripped 0 bases from V and 10 bases from J, with 26 bases between. Germline V lookup: CDR1 SGDLS, CDR2 YYNGEE. The CDR3 has 18 amino acids. CDR3 residues: CASSVGAGVAGKVKEQFF. CDR3 bases: TGTGCCAGCAGCGTAGGGGCCGGGGTTGCGGGAAAGGTAAAAGAGCAGTTCTTC.

Written as DNA, the CDR3 is TGTGCCAGCAGTTTAACAGGCCGTGAGGCCCAGTACTTC. Its translation: CASSLTGREAQYF. This chain uses TRBV28 with TRBJ2-5, with a weak D call TRBD1 (5 bases). V lost 2 bases to trimming and J lost 9 bases, with 13 bases between them. Germline CDR1 MDHEN, CDR2 SYDVKM. This CDR3 comprises 13 residues.

The chain is built from TRBV5-1 and TRBJ2-7; 9 bases are a match to TRBD1. The CDR3 covers 15 residues. With V trimmed by 0 bases and J by 6 bases, 7 bases remained unmatched. Germline V lookup: CDR1 SGHRS, CDR2 YFSETQ. CDR3 in amino acids: CASSLEPMTGGEQYF. In DNA, the CDR3 is TGCGCCAGCAGCTTGGAGCCGATGACAGGGGGCGAGCAGTACTTC.

Note on this clone: Other DNA sequences in the sample encode the same CDR3. This chain joins TRBV28 and TRBJ1-6; 7 bases match TRBD1. Germline CDR1 is MDHEN and CDR2 is SYDVKM. The V segment lost 4 bases and the J segment 0 bases; nucleotides outside the gene matches: 3. The CDR3 runs to 16 residues. The CDR3 protein is CASSWTGSSYNSPLHF. CDR3 in DNA: TGTGCCAGCAGTTGGACAGGCAGCTCCTATAATTCACCCCTCCACTTT.

J is TRBJ1-1 and V is TRBV2; no reliable D call. The CDR3 covers 12 residues. Per the germline V gene, CDR1 is SNHLY and CDR2 is FYNNEI. V lost 2 bases to trimming and J lost 1 base, with 2 bases between them. The CDR3 is CASSEQNTEAFF. CDR3 sequence (DNA): TGTGCCAGCAGTGAACAGAACACTGAAGCTTTCTTT.

The chain combines TRBV5-1 with TRBJ2-5; the D is unclear. The CDR3 length is 15 residues. V was shortened by 2 bases and J by 3 bases, with 14 bases between the two germline ends. Per the germline V gene, CDR1 is SGHRS and CDR2 is YFSETQ. The CDR3 DNA is TGCGCCAGCAGCTTACAGTTCACCACCGAAGAGACCCAGTACTTC. Protein product: CASSLQFTTEETQYF.

This clone showed up just a few times. V usage is TRBV6-5 and J usage is TRBJ2-1; TRBD1 matches at 7 bases. This CDR3 is built from 14 residues. Germline values: CDR1 MNHEY, CDR2 SVGAGI. V dropped 3 bases and J dropped 6; count of bases not matched to a gene: 5. The CDR3 region is CASSYTRGRNEQFF. The DNA for the CDR3 is TGTGCCAGCAGTTATACTAGGGGGCGCAATGAGCAGTTCTTC.

This clone showed up just once. The chain has TRBV7-2 and TRBJ1-2, with 9 bases lining up with TRBD1. Looked up from germline, CDR1 is SGHTA and CDR2 is FQGNSA. This CDR3 has 14 amino acids. J was trimmed by 6 bases and V by 6 bases; bases with no gene match: 8. The chain's CDR3 is CASSIQGAFDGYTF. As DNA, the CDR3 is TGTGCCAGCAGTATACAGGGGGCGTTCGATGGCTACACCTTC.

This clone came up a few times. The chain couples TRBV7-2 to TRBJ2-7, with D unclear. The CDR3 is 13 residues long. Germline V gene sequence: CDR1 SGHTA, CDR2 FQGNSA. V lost 4 bases, J lost 0 bases, and 7 bases lay in between. CDR3: CASSSRNSYEQYF. CDR3 in DNA: TGTGCCAGCAGCTCCAGGAACTCCTACGAGCAGTACTTC.

This chain joins TRBV3-1 (or the pseudogene TRBV3-2) and TRBJ2-7; D remains ambiguous. The CDR3 runs 12 residues. V was clipped by 3 bases and J by 5 bases, with 8 bases between them. CDR1 and CDR2 (germline): LGHDT, YNNKEL (reference sequence). CDR3 nucleotides: TGTGCCAGCAGCCATTCTAGACACGAGCAGTACTTC. Translated: CASSHSRHEQYF.

This clone was picked up one time. The chain links TRBV2 to TRBJ2-3; 7 bases agree with TRBD2. Germline CDR1 reads SNHLY; CDR2 reads FYNNEI. The CDR3 is made up of 16 amino acids. J was trimmed by 0 bases and V by 4 bases; bases with no gene match: 7. DNA for the CDR3: TGTGCCAGCAGTGGGGCTAGCGGTACTAGCACAGATACGCAGTATTTT. Its protein product is CASSGASGTSTDTQYF.

The rearrangement joins TRBV5-1 to TRBJ2-1; D is possibly TRBD2 (6 bases). The CDR3 spans 12 residues. Trimming pared 5 bases from V and 6 bases from J, leaving 9 bases between. Germline CDR1 is SGHRS and CDR2 is YFSETQ. CDR3 coding DNA: TGCGCCAGCAGACGGGACTTCAATGAGCAGTTCTTC. The encoded protein is CASRRDFNEQFF. Supplemented by reference TRBV5-1 and TRBJ2-1, the full variable domain reads KAGVTQTPRYLIKTRGQQVTLSCSPISGHRSVSWYQQTPGQGLQFLFEYFSETQRNKGNFPGRFSGRQFSNSRSEMNVSTLELGDSALYLCASRRDFNEQFFGPGTRLTVL.

This sequence joins TRBV19 and TRBJ2-5; TRBD2 matches 13 bases. The CDR3 sequence is 18 residues long. Losses at the gene ends were 6 bases for V and 2 bases for J; bases not matched to a gene: 12. Germline V gene lookup returns CDR1 LNHDA and CDR2 SQIVND (reference sequence). The CDR3 loop reads CASSNNLGTSGVQETQYF. DNA of the CDR3: TGTGCCAGTAGCAATAACCTCGGGACTAGCGGGGTACAAGAGACCCAGTACTTC.